These T cell receptor beta chains were read from a single sample in a study of CD8+CD57+ T cells in acquired aplastic anemia. TCRdb reprocessed the reads with MiXCR, giving one entry per CDR3 protein. The sample shows about 180,000 distinct CDR3 sequences, 35% to 50% of them seen only once. The sample was sorted CD4+, CD8+, or CD8+CD57+ T cells (not recorded which) from PBMCs. Every receptor here comes from a human donor in good health. CDR3s include the opening cysteine and the closing phenylalanine or tryptophan. The D gene is left open where the match is weak. Some rows have no size entry. The others give once, few or many, or a class for an expanded clone.

>TRBJ1-6|NA|TRBV11-3|NA
CASSFVDSPLHF
TGTGCCAGCAGCTTTGTGGATTCACCCCTCCACTTT
>TRBJ2-3|NA|TRBV2|once
CASSEKGIAVPSTDTQYF
TGTGCCAGCAGTGAAAAAGGGATAGCGGTACCTAGCACAGACACGCAGTATTTT
>TRBJ1-1|NA|TRBV10-1|NA
CASSETPNRENTEAFF
TGCGCCAGCAGTGAAACCCCCAACAGGGAAAACACTGAAGCTTTCTTT
>TRBJ2-3|TRBD1|TRBV12-3/TRBV12-4|NA
CASSHITGAPSTDTQYF
TGTGCCAGCAGCCATATTACAGGGGCCCCCTCCACAGATACGCAGTATTTT
>TRBJ1-2|TRBD1|TRBV12-3/TRBV12-4|NA
CASSSGTGDGYTF
TGTGCCAGCAGTTCAGGGACAGGGGATGGCTACACCTTC
>TRBJ2-4|NA|TRBV3-1|few
CASSLSGPLSLNIQYF
TGTGCCAGCAGCCTAAGTGGACCCCTCAGCCTAAACATTCAGTACTTC
>TRBJ1-1|NA|TRBV12-3/TRBV12-4|many
CASSLRQYEAFF
TGTGCCAGCAGTTTGAGACAGTATGAAGCTTTCTTT
>TRBJ2-5|TRBD1|TRBV4-1|many
CASSQGRQGSQETQYF
TGCGCCAGCAGCCAAGGCAGACAGGGAAGCCAAGAGACCCAGTACTTC
>TRBJ2-2|NA|TRBV18|few
CASSPRGATGELFF
TGTGCCAGCTCACCACGAGGAGCAACCGGGGAGCTGTTTTTT
>TRBJ1-6|TRBD1|TRBV7-9|NA
CASWTGWYASPLHF
TGTGCCAGCTGGACAGGGTGGTATGCTTCACCCCTCCACTTT
>TRBJ2-3|TRBD1|TRBV5-1|NA
CASSPGQPEDTQYF
TGCGCCAGCAGCCCGGGACAGCCCGAGGATACGCAGTATTTT
>TRBJ2-3|NA|TRBV3-1|NA
CASSQVSTGYTDTQYF
TGTGCCAGCAGCCAAGTCTCGACGGGGTACACAGATACGCAGTATTTT
>TRBJ2-7|NA|TRBV15|few
CATSVGRGASYEQYF
TGTGCCACCAGCGTAGGCCGCGGGGCCTCCTACGAGCAGTACTTC
>TRBJ2-7|NA|TRBV10-3|NA
CATVLEDHYYEQYF
TGTGCCACCGTTCTCGAGGATCACTACTACGAGCAGTACTTC
>TRBJ2-1|NA|TRBV11-1|NA
CASSPGAGGLNEQFF
TGTGCCAGCAGCCCAGGGGCAGGGGGGTTAAATGAGCAGTTCTTC
>TRBJ2-7|NA|TRBV5-8|many
CASSWNRDEQYF
TGTGCCAGCAGCTGGAACAGGGACGAGCAGTACTTC
>TRBJ2-3|TRBD2|TRBV7-6|NA
CASSPGLAGGPGTDTQYF
TGTGCCAGCAGCCCCGGACTAGCGGGAGGCCCCGGCACAGATACGCAGTATTTT
>TRBJ2-7|NA|TRBV7-3|NA
CASVRDGAYEQYF
TGTGCCAGCGTACGGGACGGAGCCTACGAGCAGTACTTC
>TRBJ1-1|NA|TRBV6-1|NA
CASSSQGGVVQATEAFF
TGTGCCAGCAGCTCACAGGGTGGTGTGGTACAGGCCACTGAAGCTTTCTTT
>TRBJ1-1|NA|TRBV30|NA
CAWSATGNTEAFF
TGTGCCTGGAGTGCGACAGGGAACACTGAAGCTTTCTTT
>TRBJ2-3|NA|TRBV6-6|few
CASSYLTRGRSDTQYF
TGTGCCAGCAGTTACCTCACACGGGGGAGATCAGATACGCAGTATTTT
>TRBJ1-6|TRBD1|TRBV20-1|many
CSARDGRGHSPLHF
TGCAGTGCTAGAGATGGCAGGGGGCATTCACCCCTCCACTTT
>TRBJ1-5|NA|TRBV30|NA
CAWTAQNSNQPQHF
TGTGCCTGGACGGCCCAGAATAGCAATCAGCCCCAGCATTTT
>TRBJ2-7|NA|TRBV2|NA
CASSPKYEQYF
TGTGCCAGCAGTCCAAAGTACGAGCAGTACTTC
>TRBJ1-1|NA|TRBV7-8|many
CASTRTANTEAFF
TGTGCCAGCACCCGGACAGCGAACACTGAAGCTTTCTTT
>TRBJ1-5|TRBD1|TRBV19|NA
CASSIGGTDNQPQHF
TGTGCCAGTAGTATAGGCGGGACAGACAATCAGCCCCAGCATTTT
>TRBJ2-1|NA|TRBV20-1|NA
CSARADRSAYNEQFF
TGCAGTGCTAGAGCGGACAGATCAGCCTACAATGAGCAGTTCTTC
>TRBJ2-1|NA|TRBV10-2|NA
CASTPPTSGGGHYNEQFF
TGCGCCAGCACCCCACCGACTTCGGGCGGGGGCCATTACAATGAGCAGTTCTTC
>TRBJ2-7|NA|TRBV29-1|NA
CSVVPGISYEQYF
TGCAGCGTTGTTCCGGGTATCTCCTACGAGCAGTACTTC
>TRBJ2-7|TRBD1|TRBV2|few
CASRGDRGSHEQYF
TGTGCCAGCAGGGGGGACAGGGGATCCCACGAGCAGTACTTC
>TRBJ1-3|NA|TRBV7-2|many
CASSLGGGRHSGNTIYF
TGTGCCAGCAGCTTAGGTGGCGGCAGGCACTCTGGAAACACCATATATTTT
>TRBJ2-5|NA|TRBV7-8|NA
CASSSGPQETQYF
TGTGCCAGCAGCTCCGGACCCCAAGAGACCCAGTACTTC
>TRBJ2-3|TRBD1|TRBV7-2|many
CASSLSGTVSSTDTQYF
TGTGCCAGCAGCTTATCGGGGACAGTATCTAGCACAGATACGCAGTATTTT
>TRBJ1-1|TRBD1|TRBV27|few
CASRPGWGQGEAFF
TGTGCCAGCAGACCCGGCTGGGGACAGGGTGAAGCTTTCTTT
>TRBJ1-1|NA|TRBV11-3|many
CASTAAGKNTEAFF
TGTGCCAGCACCGCCGCAGGGAAGAACACTGAAGCTTTCTTT
>TRBJ1-2|NA|TRBV19|many
CASSNSLYGYTF
TGTGCCAGTAGTAATTCACTTTATGGCTACACCTTC
>TRBJ2-1|TRBD2|TRBV6-1|few
CASSGGLAVYNEQFF
TGTGCCAGCTCCGGCGGACTAGCGGTCTACAATGAGCAGTTCTTC
>TRBJ2-1|NA|TRBV29-1|NA
CSVEAVQGVYNEQFF
TGCAGCGTTGAAGCTGTCCAGGGAGTCTACAATGAGCAGTTCTTC
>TRBJ2-5|NA|TRBV20-1|few
CSARETQYF
TGCAGTGCTAGAGAGACCCAGTACTTC
>TRBJ2-1|NA|TRBV24-1|once
CATSARDHGMFQFF
TGTGCCACCAGTGCTAGAGATCACGGGATGTTTCAGTTCTTC
>TRBJ2-3|TRBD2|TRBV20-1|many
CSAPLAGGGTDTQYF
TGCAGTGCTCCCTTAGCGGGAGGCGGCACAGATACGCAGTATTTT
>TRBJ2-7|NA|TRBV6-1|many
CASSLRDASYEQYF
TGTGCCAGCAGTCTCCGGGACGCGTCCTACGAGCAGTACTTC
>TRBJ2-7|NA|TRBV7-2|few
CASREGFGEQYF
TGTGCCAGCAGAGAGGGGTTTGGCGAGCAGTACTTC
>TRBJ2-5|TRBD1|TRBV7-7|NA
CASSPRDRGRGTQYF
TGTGCCAGCAGCCCACGGGACAGGGGGAGGGGGACCCAGTACTTC
>TRBJ2-3|TRBD2|TRBV24-1|NA
CATSISGGAADTQYF
TGTGCCACCAGTATTAGCGGGGGGGCGGCAGATACGCAGTATTTT
>TRBJ2-3|TRBD1|TRBV2|many
CASQSRTGVLGTDTQYF
TGTGCCAGCCAGTCCCGGACAGGGGTTTTGGGCACAGATACGCAGTATTTT
>TRBJ1-2|NA|TRBV12-3/TRBV12-4|NA
CASSLGNPGDSNYGYTF
TGTGCCAGCAGTTTGGGCAACCCAGGGGATTCTAACTATGGCTACACCTTC
>TRBJ2-3|TRBD1|TRBV11-2|few
CASSFPHRGNTDTQYF
TGTGCCAGCAGCTTCCCCCACAGGGGGAACACAGATACGCAGTATTTT
>TRBJ1-1|TRBD1|TRBV15|NA
CATIQGQGNTEAFF
TGTGCCACCATCCAGGGACAGGGGAACACTGAAGCTTTCTTT
>TRBJ2-7|NA|TRBV24-1|many
CATSDLPGDEQYF
TGTGCCACCAGTGATTTGCCCGGGGACGAGCAGTACTTC
>TRBJ2-3|NA|TRBV15|NA
CATSRDFRGPTDTQYF
TGTGCCACCAGCAGAGATTTCCGGGGGCCCACAGATACGCAGTATTTT
>TRBJ1-3|NA|TRBV2|NA
CASSGLGDSGNTIYF
TGTGCCAGCAGTGGCCTAGGGGACTCTGGAAACACCATATATTTT
>TRBJ2-5|NA|TRBV28|few
CASGSLYDGSKETQYF
TGTGCCAGCGGATCTCTTTACGATGGGTCCAAAGAGACCCAGTACTTC
>TRBJ2-1|TRBD1|TRBV25-1|NA
CASSSPGQTYNEQFF
TGTGCCAGCAGTTCCCCGGGACAGACCTACAATGAGCAGTTCTTC
>TRBJ2-1|NA|TRBV5-4|NA
CASSLADGSSYNEQFF
TGTGCCAGCAGCTTGGCGGACGGAAGCTCCTACAATGAGCAGTTCTTC
>TRBJ1-5|TRBD1|TRBV2|NA
CASSDRDRSQPQHF
TGTGCCAGCAGTGATCGGGACAGGAGTCAGCCCCAGCATTTT